A single T cell receptor beta chain is shown here with its context. Its antigen remains unidentified. Base qualities are not recorded, but no much larger clone differs from it by a single base. The immunoSEQ Assay, a bias-controlled multiplex PCR, was used to amplify TCRbeta CDR3 regions from genomic DNA. The original methods were these. Nucleated cell counts per sample were estimated from amplification of reference gene primers within the assay. Sequence reads were collapsed and filtered to measure the absolute abundance of every unique TCRbeta CDR3 rearrangement. For each sample, productive Simpson clonality was calculated as the square root of Simpson's diversity index across productive rearrangements. Imported from immuneACCESS, the table was reduced by TCRdb to in-frame sequences with V and J called. These copies leave out some clones; in studies compared against another copy, an unresolved V gene accounts for under half, and the cause of the remainder is not known. V, J and clone size were drawn from that table, and D and trimming were deduced from the DNA. The sample includes 330,000 or so clones, with more than 70% observed a single time. The ten largest account for 0.95% to 1.1% of the sample.

In the prospective study, participants were roughly 18 to 90 years old, resided in approximately 25 geographic areas of the United States, and were enrolled through a virtual design. Cohort assignment in the prospective study relied on participant-reported clinical history from a screening survey and a study questionnaire. Exposed participants had been in contact with someone with a PCR-confirmed or clinician-diagnosed COVID-19 case within 2 weeks of study entry. Each participant in the prospective study had whole blood, serum and a nasopharyngeal or oropharyngeal swab collected by mobile phlebotomists. Over a 2-month period, participants in the prospective study had the option of providing additional blood draws and questionnaires. Before DNA extraction, prospective study blood samples were shipped either frozen or at room temperature. These data belong to a study of blood T cell repertoires in COVID-19 (dated by TCRdb to the early 2020s). About the investigation overall: Samples from collaborators originated in the United States, Italy and Spain and spanned both the acute and convalescent phases of COVID-19. The prospective study material was composed of cDNA or gDNA derived from T cells, B-cell-depleted T cells, or PBMCs. The dataset comprised deeply sampled blood TCRbeta repertoires from subjects exposed to, actively infected with, or recovered from COVID-19. The repertoires were released in a freely available public database intended as a resource for research on the immune response to SARS-CoV-2. Samples came from the ongoing ImmuneRACE study (first 160 participants) plus 1,254 subjects from 6 global collaborators. A de-identified subject ID, COVID-19 status, age in years and sex were almost always included in the sample metadata. Where available, HLA class I and class II types were taken from metadata supplied by the sample provider and were not determined by assay-based typing.

Study-wide conclusions, independent of this receptor: How much clinical and demographic metadata was included differed by source and by participant, and the metadata was provided uncurated.

V is reduced by 7 bases and J by 4 bases, leaving a spacing of 11 bases between them. The CDR3 starts with the cysteine, ends with the phenylalanine, and has 13 residues. The sequence is cut down to CDR3 DNA, 39 bases in frame from base 1. Via the germline V gene, CDR1 is SNHLY and CDR2 FYNNEI. Sequencing was performed on PBMCs or T cells enriched from blood (not recorded which). The origin of this receptor is a woman aged 25 to 39 who had been exposed to COVID-19. The sequence links TRBV2 to TRBJ1-5; a tentative D call is TRBD1 (6 bases match). DNA sequence: TGTGCCAGCACCACTACAGGGAATCAGCCCCAGCATTTT. This gives the protein CASTTTGNQPQHF.